This T cell receptor (beta chain) emerged from a study of shared T cell receptors in the human thymus. The repertoire was sequenced with immunoSEQ multiplex PCR; TCRdb's copy has only in-frame clones and lacks some. Of approximately 760,000 clones listed, 70% to 90% are singletons. This CDR3 is built from 13 residues. V was shortened by 5 bases and J by 6 bases, with 11 bases between the two germline ends. The germline CDR1 and CDR2 sequences are MDHEN and SYDVKM. Another study also made use of these data, one on human thymus T cells.

The chain uses TRBV28 and TRBJ2-1; D unresolved. Input material: thymocytes. This TCR came from a girl under two years old with a congenital heart defect. In DNA form, the CDR3 reads TGTGCCAGCAGTCCAGCAGGTTCCAATGAGCAGTTCTTC. Amino acids: CASSPAGSNEQFF.